This T cell receptor (beta chain) is from a study of blood T cells in healthy people across ages. In the study overall: Using template switching, researchers captured about one barcoded beta molecule for each two T cells.

The CDR3 has 11 amino acids. Germline CDR1 is SQVTM and CDR2 is ANQGSEA. Trimming took 1 base from V and 6 from J, leaving 6 bases between them. Next came a second PCR, run for roughly 6 to 11 cycles, which used a sample-barcoded 5' primer along with a J-beta primer mix. TCRdb independently ran MiXCR on the 5' RACE reads; one entry per CDR3 protein. This table holds fewer than 700,000 distinct CDR3 sequences, around two fifths found once. This receptor was obtained from a man aged 80 or over in good health. The sample consisted of blood. J is TRBJ1-2 and V is TRBV29-1; D call uncertain. Here the CDR3 reads CSVEAYHGYTF. CDR3 nucleotides: TGCAGCGTTGAAGCCTACCATGGCTACACCTTC.